These 10 T cell receptor beta chains were sequenced from one sample in a study of blood T cell repertoires in COVID-19. The protocol was immunoSEQ multiplex PCR, while the TCRdb copy is restricted to in-frame clones and leaves out a portion. This sample has about 370,000 clones, with roughly 90% found just once. Sequencing was done on a sample of peripheral blood. These receptors were taken from a young woman with COVID-19, enrolled during active disease.

This sequence joins TRBV11-3 and TRBJ2-2, with 10 nucleotides matching TRBD2. This CDR3 is built from 17 residues. The junction had 8 bases not matched to a gene; V was cut back by 7 bases and J by 0 bases. Per the germline V gene, CDR1 is SGHNT and CDR2 is YENEEA. The CDR3 reads CASNRLAGTSNTGELFF. CDR3 nucleotides: TGTGCCAGCAACCGACTAGCGGGTACCTCGAACACCGGGGAGCTGTTTTTT.

This clone was seen just once. The J gene is TRBJ1-2, the V gene TRBV5-1; 11 nucleotides match TRBD1. Per the germline V gene, CDR1 is SGHRS and CDR2 is YFSETQ. This CDR3 region has 17 residues. J lost 2 bases, V lost 4 bases, and 10 bases had no gene match. DNA of the CDR3: TGCGCCAGCAGCGTAGGGGCATGGACAGGGGGCAACTATGGCTACACCTTC. This translates into CASSVGAWTGGNYGYTF.

The genes are TRBV9 and TRBJ1-3; D ambiguous. Germline V gene lookup returns CDR1 SGDLS and CDR2 YYNGEE. Deletions cut 3 bases from V and 3 bases from J, with 7 bases between. This CDR3 spans 13 amino acids. CDR3 residues: CASSAPLGNTIYF. DNA of the CDR3: TGTGCCAGCAGCGCCCCCCTTGGAAACACCATATATTTT. The whole variable domain, filled in from reference TRBV9 and TRBJ1-3, reads DSGVTQTPKHLITATGQRVTLRCSPRSGDLSVYWYQQSLDQGLQFLIQYYNGEERAKGNILERFSAQQFPDLHSELNLSSLELGDSALYFCASSAPLGNTIYFGEGSWLTVV.

This clone was found once. The chain has TRBV5-1 and TRBJ2-1; the match to TRBD2 covers 10 bases. The CDR3 contains 16 residues. Germline V CDR1 and CDR2: SGHRS, YFSETQ. Trimming at V came to 4 bases and at J to 5 bases, leaving 9 bases not matched to a gene. CDR3 amino acids: CASSIGSSGGHNEQFF. The CDR3 coding sequence is TGCGCCAGCAGCATTGGGTCTAGCGGGGGACACAATGAGCAGTTCTTC. Full variable domain (remainder filled in from reference TRBV5-1 and TRBJ2-1): KAGVTQTPRYLIKTRGQQVTLSCSPISGHRSVSWYQQTPGQGLQFLFEYFSETQRNKGNFPGRFSGRQFSNSRSEMNVSTLELGDSALYLCASSIGSSGGHNEQFFGPGTRLTVL.

The gene calls are TRBV27 and TRBJ2-7; TRBD1 aligns across 7 bases. V trimming: 4 bases; J trimming: 1 base; junction bases outside the gene matches: 4. The CDR3 contains 14 residues. Germline CDR1 reads MNHEY; CDR2 reads SMNVEV (reference sequence). The CDR3, as DNA: TGTGCCAGCAGTTCCACGACAGGGTCCTACGAGCAGTACTTC. Encoded protein: CASSSTTGSYEQYF.

V and J are TRBV7-2 and TRBJ1-2; D gene ambiguous. Germline CDR1 is SGHTA and CDR2 is FQGNSA. Trimming took 4 bases from V and 5 from J, leaving 14 bases between them. The CDR3 covers 14 residues. Written as DNA, the CDR3 is TGTGCCAGCAGCTACGACTCCCTCGATTATGGCTACACCTTC. Translation: CASSYDSLDYGYTF.

The CDR3 coding sequence is TGTGCCAGCAGCCCACCGGGACAGGGAGGGGAGCAGTACTTC. Its translation is CASSPPGQGGEQYF. The chain recombines TRBV7-8 with TRBJ2-7; 9 nucleotides align to TRBD1. This CDR3 has 14 residues. V lost 5 bases, J lost 7 bases, and 9 bases stayed unmatched. In germline, CDR1 is SGHVS, CDR2 FQNEAQ.

This clone came up a few times. J is TRBJ2-2 and V is TRBV14, with 7 bases lining up with TRBD1. Germline CDR1 SGHDN, CDR2 FVKESK. The CDR3 loop spans 17 amino acids. V lost 0 bases and J lost 5; bases outside the gene matches: 9. The CDR3 protein is CASSQERQGRRTGELFF. The DNA of the CDR3 is TGTGCCAGCAGCCAAGAGAGACAGGGAAGGCGGACCGGGGAGCTGTTTTTT.

The chain links TRBV19 to TRBJ2-7; 8 bases fit TRBD1. Trimming took 6 bases from V and 2 from J; bases not matched to a gene: 3. Germline CDR1 reads LNHDA; CDR2 reads SQIVND (reference sequence). This CDR3 contains 13 residues. In nucleotides, the CDR3 is TGTGCCAGTAGCGGACAGGGTACCTACGAGCAGTACTTC. This translates into CASSGQGTYEQYF.

The gene calls are TRBV5-6 and TRBJ1-3; tentatively, D is TRBD1 (5 bases). The CDR3 sequence is 16 residues long. V gave up 4 bases and J gave up 1 base, with 15 bases separating them. Germline CDR1 SGHDT, CDR2 YYEEEE. The CDR3 is CASSLDKQVSGNTIYF. The CDR3 DNA sequence: TGTGCCAGCAGCCTCGATAAACAGGTGTCTGGAAACACCATATATTTT.